The entry below gives a single T cell receptor (beta chain) sequence along with its context. The antigen remains unidentified. PCR was performed a second time for about 6 to 11 cycles using a sample-barcoded 5' primer and a J-beta primer mix. TCRdb recomputed calls from the 5' RACE reads with MiXCR, one row per CDR3 protein. The sample has approximately 1,700,000 distinct CDR3 sequences; around 42% are singletons. Every sample gave at least 5 micrograms of total RNA when it was extracted. These data originate in a study of blood T cells in healthy people across ages. V was trimmed by 2 bases and J by 2 bases, leaving 9 bases between them. Per germline, CDR1 GTSNPN and CDR2 SVGIG (reference sequence). The CDR3 runs to 14 residues. Study-wide findings and caveats: Across samples, TCR beta diversity tracked strongly with naive T cell percentage. Roughly linear age-related decline in beta diversity appeared, significant by age approximately 40.

This chain uses TRBV30 with TRBJ2-2; D ambiguous. The source material was blood. The receptor's source is a human donor in good health. CDR3 DNA sequence: TGTGCCTGGAGTTTAGGTTTTAACACCGGGGAGCTGTTTTTT. Amino acids: CAWSLGFNTGELFF.